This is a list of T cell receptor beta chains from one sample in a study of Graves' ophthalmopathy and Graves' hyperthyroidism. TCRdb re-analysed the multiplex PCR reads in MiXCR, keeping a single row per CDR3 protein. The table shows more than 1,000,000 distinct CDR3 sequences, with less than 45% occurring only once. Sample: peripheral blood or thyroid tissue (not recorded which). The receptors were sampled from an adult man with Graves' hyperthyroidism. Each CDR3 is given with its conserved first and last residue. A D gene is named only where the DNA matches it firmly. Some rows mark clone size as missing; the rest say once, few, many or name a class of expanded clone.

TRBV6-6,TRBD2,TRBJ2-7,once,TGTGCCAGCGGTTTCGGGGGGGCCAGGTCCTACGAGCACTACTTC,CASGFGGARSYEHYF
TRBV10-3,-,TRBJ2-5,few,TGTACCATCAGTGATACGGGACTCCAGGGGACCCAGTACTTC,CTISDTGLQGTQYF
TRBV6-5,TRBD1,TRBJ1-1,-,TGTGCCAGCAGAGGACAGGGGACAAACACTGAAGCTTTCTTT,CASRGQGTNTEAFF
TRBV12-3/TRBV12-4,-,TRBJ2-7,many,TGTGCCAGCAGTATTCAGGCTAACGAGCAGTACTTC,CASSIQANEQYF
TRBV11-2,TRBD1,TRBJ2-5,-,TGTGCCAGCAGGCGACAGGGGACAGAGACCCAGTACTTC,CASRRQGTETQYF
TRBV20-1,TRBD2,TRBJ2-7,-,TGCAGTGCTAGGGGTTTGCTAGCGGGAGTAGGTTACGAGCAGTACTTC,CSARGLLAGVGYEQYF
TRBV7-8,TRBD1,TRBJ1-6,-,TGTGCCAGCAGCTCAGACCGGGACAGACTGTATAATTCACCCCTCCACTTT,CASSSDRDRLYNSPLHF
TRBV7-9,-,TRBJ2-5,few,TGTGCCAGCAGCTTAGGCGGAGGGGGACACCAAGAGACCCAGTACTTC,CASSLGGGGHQETQYF
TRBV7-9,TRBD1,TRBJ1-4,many,TGTGCCAGCAGCTTCCGGGACAGGGATGAAAAACTGTTTTTT,CASSFRDRDEKLFF
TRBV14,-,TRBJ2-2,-,TGTGCCAGCAGCCAAGTTCTCGGGGCAGCGGGGGAGCTGTTTTTT,CASSQVLGAAGELFF
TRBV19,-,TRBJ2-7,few,TGTGCCAGTAGTATTTCGAAGGGCCCCTCCTACGAGCAGTACTTC,CASSISKGPSYEQYF
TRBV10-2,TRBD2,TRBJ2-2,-,TGCGCCAGCGTGGGAGGGCTGAGGACCGGGGAGCTGTTTTTT,CASVGGLRTGELFF
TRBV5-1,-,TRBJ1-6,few,TGCGCCAGCAGCTTCTCGGGCAGGGATAATTCACCCCTCCACTTT,CASSFSGRDNSPLHF
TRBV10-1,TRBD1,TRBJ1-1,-,TGTGCCAGCTCATCTACAGGGGCCACGAACATTGAAGCTTTCTTT,CASSSTGATNIEAFF
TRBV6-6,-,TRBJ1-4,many,TGTGCCAGCAGTTACACGTCAACTAATGAAAAACTGTTTTTT,CASSYTSTNEKLFF
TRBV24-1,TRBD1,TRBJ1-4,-,TGTGCCACCTACCTCGGACAGGGACACGAAGAACTGTTTTTT,CATYLGQGHEELFF
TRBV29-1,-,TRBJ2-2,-,TGCAGCGTTGAACGGGGGCTGTTTTTT,CSVERGLFF
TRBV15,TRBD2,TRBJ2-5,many,TGTGCCACCAGCAGAGGGCTAGCGGGGCAAGAGACCCAGTACTTC,CATSRGLAGQETQYF
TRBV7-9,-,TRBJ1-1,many,TGTGCCAACATAGGGAGCCCAGACACTGAAGCTTTCTTT,CANIGSPDTEAFF
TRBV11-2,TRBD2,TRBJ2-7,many,TGTGCCAGCAGCTCCCCTCTAGCGGGAGGCACCTACGAGCAGTACTTC,CASSSPLAGGTYEQYF
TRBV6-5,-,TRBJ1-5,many,TGTGCCACCAAGGCGATCGGCAACCGCAATCAGCCCCAGCATTTT,CATKAIGNRNQPQHF
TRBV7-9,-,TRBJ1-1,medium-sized,TGTGCCAGCACGGATTTTACTGAAGCTTTCTTT,CASTDFTEAFF
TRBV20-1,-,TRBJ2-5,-,TGCAGTGCTAGAGATGTGGGGAACACCGGGGAACCCGGGGCCCAGTACTTC,CSARDVGNTGEPGAQYF
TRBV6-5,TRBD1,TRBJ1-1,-,TGTGCCAGCAGTCGGCGGGACAGGGATGTGGTATCTGAAGCTTTCTTT,CASSRRDRDVVSEAFF
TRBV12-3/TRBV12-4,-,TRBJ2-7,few,TGTGCCAGCAGTTCTAGTATTGGGCAGTACTTC,CASSSSIGQYF
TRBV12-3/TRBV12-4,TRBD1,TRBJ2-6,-,TGTGCCAGCAGTACACAGGGGGCGCCTGGGGCCAACGTCCTGACTTTC,CASSTQGAPGANVLTF
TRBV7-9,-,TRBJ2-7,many,TGTGCCAGCAGCTCTGACGGGGGAAGCGGGCAGTACTTC,CASSSDGGSGQYF
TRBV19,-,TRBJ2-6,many,TGTGCCAGTAGTAAGGCTGGGGCCAACGTCCTGACTTTC,CASSKAGANVLTF
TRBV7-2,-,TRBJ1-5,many,TGTGCCAGCAGCTTAGAACCCCGCAGTCAGCCCCAGCATTTT,CASSLEPRSQPQHF
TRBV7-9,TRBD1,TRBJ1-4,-,TGTGCCAGCAGCTTGTTCCGGACAGGGGGTGAAAAACTGTTTTTT,CASSLFRTGGEKLFF
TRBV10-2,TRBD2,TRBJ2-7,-,TGCGCCAGCAGTGCCGGACTAGCCCCTACGAGACAGTACTTC,CASSAGLAPTRQYF
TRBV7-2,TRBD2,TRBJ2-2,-,TGTGCCAGCCCTCGGACTAGCGGCGGCGGGGAGCTGTTTTTT,CASPRTSGGGELFF
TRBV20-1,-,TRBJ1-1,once,TGCAGTGCTAGGGTCGGGCCGAACACTGAAGCTTTCTTT,CSARVGPNTEAFF
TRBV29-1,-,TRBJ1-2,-,TGCAGCGTTGAAGGGCGGGGGGCTAAGGGCTACACCTTC,CSVEGRGAKGYTF
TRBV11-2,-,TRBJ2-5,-,TGTGCCAGCAGCGCAGGCCCAGGGAAAGAGACCCAGCACTTC,CASSAGPGKETQHF
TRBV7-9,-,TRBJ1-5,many,TGTGCCAGCAGCCCCGGGGGATGGGGCAATCAGCCCCAGCATTTT,CASSPGGWGNQPQHF
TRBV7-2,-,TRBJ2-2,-,TGTGCCAGCAGCTGGCGACTAGCCGGGGAGCTGTTTTTT,CASSWRLAGELFF
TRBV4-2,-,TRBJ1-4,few,TGTGCCAGCAGCCAAGGGGACAAGACTAATGAAAAACTGTTTTTT,CASSQGDKTNEKLFF
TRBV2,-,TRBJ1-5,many,TGTGCCAGCGGGGGGCCCCCAGGGTGGCATCAGCCCCAGCATTTT,CASGGPPGWHQPQHF
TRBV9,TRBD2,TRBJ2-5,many,TGTGCCAGCAGCGAGGGAGCGGGGGACTACGTAGAGACCCAGTACTTC,CASSEGAGDYVETQYF
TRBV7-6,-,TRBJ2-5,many,TGTGCCAGCAGCTCGGATGATCGGCGAGAGACCCAGTACTTC,CASSSDDRRETQYF
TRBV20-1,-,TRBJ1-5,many,TGCAGTGCTAGTTACGGGGGGTATAGCAATCAGCCCCAGCATTTT,CSASYGGYSNQPQHF
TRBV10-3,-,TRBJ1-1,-,TGTGCCATCAGTTATGGGTCTGAAACTGAAGCTTTCTTT,CAISYGSETEAFF
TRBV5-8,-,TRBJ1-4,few,TGTGCCAGCTTCCTAGGGACGCGCGATGAAAAACTGTTTTTT,CASFLGTRDEKLFF
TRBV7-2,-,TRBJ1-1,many,TGTGCCAGCAGCTTCGGACATACCACTGAAGCTTTCTTT,CASSFGHTTEAFF
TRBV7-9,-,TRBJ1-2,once,TGTGCCAGCAGCCACAATGCCCGACAAGGGCGCTATGGCTACACCTTC,CASSHNARQGRYGYTF
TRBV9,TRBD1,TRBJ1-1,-,TGTGCCAGCTCACCCAAAATTACAGGGGGTGCTTTCTTT,CASSPKITGGAFF
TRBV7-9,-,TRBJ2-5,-,TGTGCCAGCAGTTTAAGTGGACAGCCGGAAGAGACCCAGTACTTC,CASSLSGQPEETQYF
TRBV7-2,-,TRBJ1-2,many,TGTGCCAGCAGCTCCGGACGTGGCTACACCTTC,CASSSGRGYTF
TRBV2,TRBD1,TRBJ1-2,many,TGTGCCAGCACCCGCACCGACAGGGCGGGCCGCGGCTACACCTTC,CASTRTDRAGRGYTF
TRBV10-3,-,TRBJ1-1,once,TGTGCCGTCAGTGGGGTTAGTAAGAGCACTGAAGCTTTCTTT,CAVSGVSKSTEAFF
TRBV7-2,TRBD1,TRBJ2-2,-,TGTGCCAGCAGCCCACAGGGGCAGGGCTACACCGGGGAGCTGTTTTTT,CASSPQGQGYTGELFF
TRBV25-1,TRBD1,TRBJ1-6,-,TGTGCCAGCAGTGCCGACAGGGACAGGAATTCACCCCTCCACTTT,CASSADRDRNSPLHF
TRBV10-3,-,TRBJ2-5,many,TGTGCCATCAGTGATAAGGGGGGGGCACGAGAGACCCAGTACTTC,CAISDKGGARETQYF